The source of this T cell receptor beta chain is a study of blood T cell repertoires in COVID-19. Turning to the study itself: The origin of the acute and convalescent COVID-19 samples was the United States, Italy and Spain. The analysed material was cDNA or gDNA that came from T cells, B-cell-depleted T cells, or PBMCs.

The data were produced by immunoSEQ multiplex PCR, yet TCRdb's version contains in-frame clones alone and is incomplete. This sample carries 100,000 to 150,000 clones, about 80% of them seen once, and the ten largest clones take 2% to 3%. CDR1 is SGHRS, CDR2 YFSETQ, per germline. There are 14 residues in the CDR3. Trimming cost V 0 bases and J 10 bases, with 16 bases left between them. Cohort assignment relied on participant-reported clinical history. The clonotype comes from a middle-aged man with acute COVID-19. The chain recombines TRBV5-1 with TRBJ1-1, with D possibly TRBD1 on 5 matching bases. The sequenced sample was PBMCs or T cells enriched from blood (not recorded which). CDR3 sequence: CASSLARDSEGAFF. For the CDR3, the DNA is TGCGCCAGCAGCTTGGCAAGGGACTCAGAGGGAGCTTTCTTT.